Each of the 20 T cell receptor beta chains below was sequenced from the same sample in a study of T cell responses to AZD1222 COVID-19 vaccine. The data were produced by immunoSEQ multiplex PCR, yet TCRdb's version contains in-frame clones alone and is incomplete. The sample includes over 95,000 clones, approximately 90% of them seen just once. The sequenced sample was peripheral blood, obtained on day 0 of AZD1222 vaccination. The receptors shown here come from an adult in good health.

CDR3 sequence reads: CATSRVTGTGRNTEAFF. The CDR3 DNA reads as TGTGCCACCAGCAGAGTTACCGGGACAGGGCGGAACACTGAAGCTTTCTTT. The chain couples TRBV15 to TRBJ1-1, with 9 bases fitting TRBD1. This CDR3 has 17 residues. The germline gives CDR1 LNHNV, CDR2 YYDKDF (reference sequence). Germline trimming cut 1 base from V and 1 base from J; bases unmatched to any gene: 7.

The chain joins TRBV7-3 to TRBJ2-2; D is undetermined. The V gene's germline CDR1 is SGHTA and CDR2 FQGTGA. V shed 2 bases and J shed 5 bases, with 6 bases lying between them. This CDR3 region has 13 residues. The CDR3 is CASSLEPTGELFF. DNA for the CDR3: TGTGCCAGCAGCTTAGAGCCAACCGGGGAGCTGTTTTTT. Variable domain in full (rest from reference TRBV7-3 and TRBJ2-2): GAGVSQTPSNKVTEKGKYVELRCDPISGHTALYWYRQSLGQGPEFLIYFQGTGAADDSGLPNDRFFAVRPEGSVSTLKIQRTERGDSAVYLCASSLEPTGELFFGEGSRLTVL.

This chain links TRBV6-5 with TRBJ1-1; D gene ambiguous. The CDR3 length is 13 residues. V shed 6 bases and J shed 1 base, with 9 bases lying between them. Germline CDR1 reads MNHEY; CDR2 reads SVGAGI. The DNA of the CDR3 is TGTGCCAGCAGCAACACGCAGAACACTGAAGCTTTCTTT. As protein: CASSNTQNTEAFF.

The CDR3 loop reads CASSPYSDSNGYTF. In DNA form, the CDR3 reads TGTGCCAGCAGTCCCTACTCAGACTCCAATGGCTACACCTTC. The chain uses TRBV6-5 and TRBJ1-2; no clear D gene. CDR1 is MNHEY, CDR2 SVGAGI, per germline. The CDR3 covers 14 residues. The V end lost 5 bases, the J end lost 6 bases, and 16 bases lay between the germline ends.

The V gene is TRBV3-1 (or the pseudogene TRBV3-2), the J gene TRBJ2-1; tentatively, D is TRBD1 (6 bases). The CDR3 spans 14 residues. The V and J ends lost 7 bases and 3 bases respectively, with 13 bases between them. The germline CDR1 and CDR2 sequences are LGHDT and YNNKEL (reference sequence). For the CDR3, the DNA is TGTGCCAGCACCCAGGGACACCTCTACAATGAGCAGTTCTTC. Protein product: CASTQGHLYNEQFF.

This clone was counted once. The V gene is TRBV2, the J gene TRBJ2-3; D gene ambiguous. CDR3 length equals 11 residues. Germline loops: CDR1 SNHLY, CDR2 FYNNEI. The germline V and J ends were trimmed by 7 bases and 2 bases, with 4 bases remaining between them. The CDR3 sequence: CASTPTDTQYF. The CDR3 DNA reads TGTGCCAGCACCCCCACAGATACGCAGTATTTT.

The chain recombines TRBV6-6 with TRBJ1-4; D uncertain. Germline loops: CDR1 MNHNY, CDR2 SVGAGI (reference sequence). This CDR3 spans 16 amino acids. Trimming cost V 1 base and J 3 bases, with 12 bases left between them. CDR3 sequence: CASSYWTDHSNEKLFF. The CDR3 nucleotides read TGTGCCAGCAGTTACTGGACCGATCATTCTAATGAAAAACTGTTTTTT.

The chain uses TRBV5-1 and TRBJ2-7; TRBD1 aligns across 8 bases. The CDR3 is 16 residues long. J was trimmed by 1 base and V by 8 bases; bases with no gene match: 14. Germline-derived CDR1 and CDR2 are SGHRS and YFSETQ. The CDR3 DNA follows: TGCGCCAGACGGGGACAGGCAAAGATCCTTTCCTACGAGCAGTACTTC. This translates into CARRGQAKILSYEQYF.

J is TRBJ2-7 and V is TRBV27; 8 bases fit TRBD2. V was pared by 0 bases and J by 3 bases, with 1 base of the junction left unmatched. Germline V gives CDR1 MNHEY, CDR2 SMNVEV (reference sequence). CDR3 length equals 14 residues. For the CDR3, the DNA is TGTGCCAGCAGTTTATCGGCGGGGGGCTACGAGCAGTACTTC. This codes for CASSLSAGGYEQYF.

V gene TRBV25-1 combines with J gene TRBJ1-2; 7 nucleotides align to TRBD1. V lost 6 bases, J lost 11 bases, and 6 bases stayed unmatched. This CDR3 is built from 11 residues. Per the germline V gene, CDR1 is MGHDK and CDR2 is SYGVNS. The DNA of the CDR3 is TGTGCCAGCAGAGAGGGACAGCTATACACCTTC. Protein sequence: CASREGQLYTF.

The genes are TRBV5-4 and TRBJ1-1; a weak D match, TRBD1 (5 bases). The CDR3 contains 14 residues. Germline-derived CDR1 and CDR2 are SGHNT and YYREEE (reference sequence). Trimming stripped 2 bases from V and 4 bases from J, with 12 bases between. CDR3 sequence: CASSFQGLGTEAFF. The CDR3 DNA reads as TGTGCCAGCAGCTTTCAGGGCTTGGGCACTGAAGCTTTCTTT.

This rearrangement joins TRBV14 to TRBJ1-2; the D is unclear. Per the germline V gene, CDR1 is SGHDN and CDR2 is FVKESK. V was trimmed by 1 base and J by 7 bases, leaving 10 bases between them. CDR3 length: 13 residues. CDR3 DNA sequence: TGTGCCAGCAGCCAAGTCCAGATTGGTGGCTACACCTTC. Its translation is CASSQVQIGGYTF.

This chain joins TRBV7-6 and TRBJ2-3; 10 bases align to TRBD2. Trimming took 6 bases from V and 3 from J; bases not matched to a gene: 6. Germline V CDR1 and CDR2: SGHVS, FNYEAQ. The CDR3 has 15 residues. The CDR3 region is CASSLGTSETDTQYF. The CDR3 DNA is TGTGCCAGCAGTCTCGGGACTAGCGAGACAGATACGCAGTATTTT. The complete variable domain, with remaining parts taken from reference TRBV7-6 and TRBJ2-3, reads GAGVSQSPRYKVTKRGQDVALRCDPISGHVSLYWYRQALGQGPEFLTYFNYEAQQDKSGLPNDRFSAERPEGSISTLTIQRTEQRDSAMYRCASSLGTSETDTQYFGPGTRLTVL.

The genes are TRBV7-9 and TRBJ1-1; perhaps TRBD1 as D (6 bases). The CDR3 spans 15 residues. Germline V gene data show CDR1 as SEHNR and CDR2 as FQNEAQ (reference sequence). Trimming pared 4 bases from V and 1 base from J, leaving 13 bases between. The CDR3 spells CASSSIATGNTEAFF. In DNA, the CDR3 is TGTGCCAGCAGCTCCATTGCGACAGGGAACACTGAAGCTTTCTTT.

V is TRBV27 and J is TRBJ1-2; D remains ambiguous. Trimming stripped 0 bases from V and 8 bases from J, with 10 bases between. CDR3 length: 13 residues. Germline V CDR1 and CDR2: MNHEY, SMNVEV (reference sequence). The CDR3 spells CASSLSSRRGYTF. In nucleotides, the CDR3 is TGTGCCAGCAGTTTATCGAGCCGAAGGGGCTACACCTTC.

This sequence joins TRBV10-2 and TRBJ1-6, with no clear D. V was shortened by 0 bases and J by 2 bases, with 5 bases between the two germline ends. The CDR3 is made up of 15 amino acids. From germline, CDR1 is WSHSY and CDR2 SAAADI. CDR3 nucleotides: TGCGCCAGCAGTGAGTCTCAGACCTATAATTCACCCCTCCACTTT. This codes for CASSESQTYNSPLHF.

V is TRBV19 and J is TRBJ2-3, with TRBD2 matching over 12 bases. V lost 5 bases to trimming and J lost 3 bases; unmatched junction nucleotides: 3. Germline V gene sequence: CDR1 LNHDA, CDR2 SQIVND (reference sequence). The CDR3 totals 15 residues. CDR3 region: CASSFTSGGTDTQYF. The CDR3 nucleotides read TGTGCCAGTAGTTTCACTAGCGGGGGGACAGATACGCAGTATTTT. Combining the CDR3 with reference TRBV19 and TRBJ2-3 gives the whole variable domain DGGITQSPKYLFRKEGQNVTLSCEQNLNHDAMYWYRQDPGQGLRLIYYSQIVNDFQKGDIAEGYSVSREKKESFPLTVTSAQKNPTAFYLCASSFTSGGTDTQYFGPGTRLTVL.

This chain connects TRBV5-6 to TRBJ1-2; TRBD1 aligns across 7 bases. The CDR3 covers 16 residues. V was pared by 4 bases and J by 8 bases, with 17 bases of the junction left unmatched. CDR1 SGHDT and CDR2 YYEEEE come from the germline V gene. CDR3 coding DNA: TGTGCCAGCAGCCTCACCCCGGGACAGAGTCCGGGAGGCTACACCTTC. Translation gives CASSLTPGQSPGGYTF.

This chain links TRBV11-2 with TRBJ2-3; TRBD2 matches at 7 bases. After removal of 10 bases from V and 7 bases from J, the junction contained 17 bases not matched to a gene. This CDR3 has 15 residues. The germline V gene has CDR1 SGHAT and CDR2 FQNNGV. The CDR3 reads CANRLTGGPYNTQYF. CDR3 sequence (DNA): TGTGCCAACAGGCTAACGGGAGGACCCTATAATACGCAGTATTTT.

V gene TRBV5-1 combines with J gene TRBJ2-7; 8 positions agree with TRBD1. The CDR3 length is 16 residues. Trimming at V came to 5 bases and at J to 2 bases, leaving 12 bases not matched to a gene. The germline V gene has CDR1 SGHRS and CDR2 YFSETQ. CDR3 sequence (DNA): TGCGCCAGCAGTCGCCGTCTTCAGGGGGCAACCTACGAGCAGTACTTC. Its protein is CASSRRLQGATYEQYF.